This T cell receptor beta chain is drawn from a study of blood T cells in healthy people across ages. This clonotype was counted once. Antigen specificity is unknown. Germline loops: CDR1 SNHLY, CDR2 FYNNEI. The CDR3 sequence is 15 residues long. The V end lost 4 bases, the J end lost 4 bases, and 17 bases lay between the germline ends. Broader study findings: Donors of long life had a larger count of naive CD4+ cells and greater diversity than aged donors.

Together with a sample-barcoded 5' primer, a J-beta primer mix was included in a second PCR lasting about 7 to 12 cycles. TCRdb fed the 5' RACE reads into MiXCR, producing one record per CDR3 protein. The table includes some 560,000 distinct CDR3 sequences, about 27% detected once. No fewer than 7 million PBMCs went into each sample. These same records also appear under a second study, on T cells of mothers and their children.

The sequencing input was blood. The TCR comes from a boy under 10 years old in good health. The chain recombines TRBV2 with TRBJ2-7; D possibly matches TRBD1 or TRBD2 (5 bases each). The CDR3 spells CASSGGTYWGYEQYF. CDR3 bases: TGTGCCAGCAGTGGAGGGACCTATTGGGGGTACGAGCAGTACTTC.